This TCR beta chain was sequenced for a study of cytomegalovirus exposure and HLA in healthy donors. The study's findings and limits: Clusters of TCRs from the first cohort tended to co-occur in the roughly 120 validation repertoires (as a later analysis found). Three CMV-associated chains proved CMV antigen-specific in vitro.

Sequencing used immunoSEQ multiplex PCR; TCRdb keeps in-frame clones, though not all of them. The table shows some 84,000 clones, with roughly 93% occurring only once. For this clone: Its antigen is undetermined.

Germline-derived CDR1 and CDR2 are SGHRS and YFSETQ. Trimming left V 0 bases short and J 1 base short, with 7 bases between. The CDR3 covers 14 residues. Specimen: PBMCs. J is TRBJ1-1 and V is TRBV5-1; D not resolved. The origin of this receptor is a man aged 25 to 45 in good health and CMV-seronegative. The CDR3 DNA is TGCGCCAGCAGCTTGGTTACTTGGAACACTGAAGCTTTCTTT. The encoded protein is CASSLVTWNTEAFF.